The 11 T cell receptor beta chains below all came from one sample that was sequenced in a study of neoadjuvant anti-PD-1 for oral cavity cancer. Time point here: after neoadjuvant nivolumab, at surgical resection. Data came from immunoSEQ multiplex PCR; TCRdb stores just in-frame clones and leaves some out. Among around 8,000 clones listed, approximately 60% were seen once. This specimen consisted of PBMCs, obtained after nivolumab (anti-PD-1) treatment. Source of these receptors: a person aged 35-79 years with oral cavity squamous cell carcinoma.

Only a few counts were recorded for this clone. The chain carries TRBV7-2 and TRBJ1-4; D call uncertain. V was shortened by 2 bases and J by 5 bases, with 3 bases between the two germline ends. CDR3 length: 12 residues. The germline gives CDR1 SGHTA, CDR2 FQGNSA. The CDR3 loop is CASSLPNEKLFF. The CDR3 DNA reads as TGTGCCAGCAGCTTACCGAATGAAAAACTGTTTTTT.

The chain has TRBV6-5 and TRBJ1-1; D is possibly TRBD1 (5 bases). The germline CDR1 and CDR2 sequences are MNHEY and SVGAGI. V lost 6 bases to trimming and J lost 3 bases, with 11 bases between them. CDR3 length equals 13 residues. The CDR3 coding sequence is TGTGCCAGCAGACCGGGACCCCACACTGAAGCTTTCTTT. This translates into CASRPGPHTEAFF.

The chain uses TRBV30 and TRBJ1-1, with D perhaps matching TRBD1 (6 bases). Deletions cut 2 bases from V and 2 bases from J, with 9 bases between. The CDR3 totals 13 residues. CDR1 is GTSNPN, CDR2 SVGIG, per germline (reference sequence). Here the CDR3 DNA reads TGTGCCTGGAGTATACAGGGAAACACTGAAGCTTTCTTT. Translated, it gives CAWSIQGNTEAFF.

The rearrangement joins TRBV6-1 to TRBJ2-3; no firm D call. CDR3 length equals 16 residues. The ends were cut back, 2 bases at V and 2 bases at J, with 14 bases in the middle. Germline CDR1 MNHNS, CDR2 SASEGT. Here the CDR3 reads CASSELGQLSTDTQYF. The DNA for the CDR3 is TGTGCCAGCAGTGAATTAGGGCAGTTGTCCACAGATACGCAGTATTTT.

This chain joins TRBV19 and TRBJ1-2, with D possibly TRBD1 on 5 matching bases. Trimming stripped 3 bases from V and 5 bases from J, with 16 bases between. The CDR3 loop spans 15 amino acids. Germline loops: CDR1 LNHDA, CDR2 SQIVND (reference sequence). The CDR3 nucleotides are TGTGCCAGTAGTATGGCCGGGACGGGGGGATATGGCTACACCTTC. Translated: CASSMAGTGGYGYTF.

The genes are TRBV7-9 and TRBJ1-2, with no clear D. Germline values: CDR1 SEHNR, CDR2 FQNEAQ (reference sequence). The CDR3 runs 14 residues. Trimming removed 3 bases at V and 3 bases at J, with 11 bases between. The CDR3 nucleotides read TGTGCCAGCAGCTTTAACCCGGACTACTATGGCTACACCTTC. It translates to CASSFNPDYYGYTF.

This chain joins TRBV28 and TRBJ1-5, with TRBD1 identical over 7 bases. V was clipped by 1 base and J by 5 bases; unmatched bases: 8. Germline CDR1 MDHEN, CDR2 SYDVKM. The CDR3 consists of 16 residues. The CDR3 loop reads CASSLSLGTADQPQHF. DNA for the CDR3: TGTGCCAGCAGTTTATCGCTCGGGACAGCTGATCAGCCCCAGCATTTT.

This clone was seen a single time. This chain uses TRBV6-6 with TRBJ2-6; 8 bases map to TRBD1. Germline V gene sequence: CDR1 MNHNY, CDR2 SVGAGI (reference sequence). The CDR3 contains 16 residues. V lost 6 bases, J lost 0 bases, and 4 bases stayed unmatched. The CDR3 protein is CASSQDRDSGANVLTF. The DNA of the CDR3 is TGTGCCAGCAGCCAGGACAGGGACTCTGGGGCCAACGTCCTGACTTTC.

This chain connects TRBV19 to TRBJ1-2, with TRBD1 as a possible D gene (6 bases). The V end lost 3 bases, the J end lost 0 bases, and 8 bases lay between the germline ends. Germline assignment: CDR1 LNHDA and CDR2 SQIVND (reference sequence). CDR3 size: 14 residues. In DNA, the CDR3 is TGTGCCAGTAGTATCGGGACAACTAACTATGGCTACACCTTC. It codes for CASSIGTTNYGYTF.

V gene TRBV5-4 combines with J gene TRBJ2-7, with no clear D. The CDR3 totals 13 residues. Germline loops: CDR1 SGHNT, CDR2 YYREEE (reference sequence). Trimming removed 0 bases at V and 1 base at J, with 5 bases between. CDR3 nucleotides: TGTGCCAGCAGCTTGGACAGATCCTACGAGCAGTACTTC. Its protein product is CASSLDRSYEQYF.

This clone occurred a few times. This chain connects TRBV5-6 to TRBJ1-2, with 11 positions matching TRBD1. Germline loops: CDR1 SGHDT, CDR2 YYEEEE. V lost 4 bases and J lost 8; bases outside the gene matches: 4. This CDR3 is 13 amino acids long. This CDR3 reads CASSPGQGDGYTF. CDR3 DNA sequence: TGTGCCAGCAGCCCGGGACAGGGGGACGGCTACACCTTC.